These T cell receptor beta chains were read from a single sample in a study of post-analysis software for immune sequencing data. From the PCR reads, TCRdb called clonotypes with MiXCR, one entry per CDR3 protein. In the table there are 750,000 to 950,000 distinct CDR3 sequences, around 50% of which are singletons. Input material: blood. Receptors were obtained from a girl under 18 with multiple sclerosis. Both conserved end residues are part of each CDR3. The order of the fields is D gene, clone size, V gene, J gene, CDR3 length, CDR3 DNA, CDR3 protein. A D gene is named only where the DNA matches it firmly. Where a row states a size, it is once, few, many or the class of an expanded clone; other rows omit it.

d_call: .; clone_size: .; v_call: TRBV6-6; j_call: TRBJ1-5; cdr3_length: 15; cdr3_nt: TGTGCTAGCACCTTAGATAGTAATAGCAATCAGCCCCAGCATTTT; cdr3_aa: CASTLDSNSNQPQHF
d_call: .; clone_size: .; v_call: TRBV6-6; j_call: TRBJ2-3; cdr3_length: 17; cdr3_nt: TGTGCCAGCAGTACGGCCGCCGGGAACCCGGGGGCAGATACGCAGTATTTT; cdr3_aa: CASSTAAGNPGADTQYF
d_call: TRBD2; clone_size: .; v_call: TRBV7-2; j_call: TRBJ2-7; cdr3_length: 15; cdr3_nt: TGTGCCAGCAGCTTAAAGGCGGGGGGCTCCGACGAGCAGTACTTC; cdr3_aa: CASSLKAGGSDEQYF
d_call: TRBD2; clone_size: .; v_call: TRBV7-9; j_call: TRBJ2-7; cdr3_length: 17; cdr3_nt: TGTGCCAGCAGCAAGACTAGCGGGGGCCTCTTATCCTACGAGCAGTACTTC; cdr3_aa: CASSKTSGGLLSYEQYF
d_call: .; clone_size: .; v_call: TRBV9; j_call: TRBJ2-4; cdr3_length: 11; cdr3_nt: TGTGCCAGCGGGTCGGGGAACATTCAGTACTTC; cdr3_aa: CASGSGNIQYF
d_call: .; clone_size: .; v_call: TRBV11-2; j_call: TRBJ2-7; cdr3_length: 13; cdr3_nt: TGTGCCAGCAGCGGAGGGTTCCCGTACGAGCAGTACTTC; cdr3_aa: CASSGGFPYEQYF
d_call: TRBD2; clone_size: once; v_call: TRBV6-5; j_call: TRBJ2-5; cdr3_length: 15; cdr3_nt: TGTGCCAGCAGTGACCCCCGGGACTACGAAGAGACCCAGTACTTC; cdr3_aa: CASSDPRDYEETQYF
d_call: .; clone_size: .; v_call: TRBV5-1; j_call: TRBJ1-1; cdr3_length: 14; cdr3_nt: TGCGCCAGCAGCTTGGGAGTTTTGAACACTGAAGCTTTCTTT; cdr3_aa: CASSLGVLNTEAFF
d_call: TRBD2; clone_size: .; v_call: TRBV10-2; j_call: TRBJ2-3; cdr3_length: 16; cdr3_nt: TGCGCCAGCAGTGAGTCGATCGGACTAGCAAGGGATACGCAGTATTTT; cdr3_aa: CASSESIGLARDTQYF
d_call: TRBD2; clone_size: .; v_call: TRBV7-2; j_call: TRBJ2-7; cdr3_length: 17; cdr3_nt: TGTGCCAGCAGCTACGGACTAGCGGGAGGGAAAATCTACGAGCAGTACTTC; cdr3_aa: CASSYGLAGGKIYEQYF
d_call: TRBD1; clone_size: once; v_call: TRBV10-3; j_call: TRBJ1-6; cdr3_length: 14; cdr3_nt: TGTGCCATCAGCAACCAGGGGGATGGTTCACCCCTCCACTTT; cdr3_aa: CAISNQGDGSPLHF
d_call: TRBD1; clone_size: .; v_call: TRBV6-1; j_call: TRBJ1-1; cdr3_length: 15; cdr3_nt: TGTGCCAGCAGCGGGACAGGGGCCTTGAACACTGAAGCTTTCTTT; cdr3_aa: CASSGTGALNTEAFF
d_call: TRBD1; clone_size: .; v_call: TRBV5-1; j_call: TRBJ2-1; cdr3_length: 16; cdr3_nt: TGCGCCAGCAGCCCCCCAGGGACAGGGGGCTACAATGAGCAGTTCTTC; cdr3_aa: CASSPPGTGGYNEQFF
d_call: .; clone_size: .; v_call: TRBV6-4; j_call: TRBJ2-2; cdr3_length: 13; cdr3_nt: TGTGCCAGCAGTGACGGTAGCACCGGGGAGCTGTTTTTT; cdr3_aa: CASSDGSTGELFF